The 28 T cell receptor beta chains reported below all come from one sample, sequenced in a study of T cell changes during pregnancy in multiple sclerosis. The data were produced by immunoSEQ multiplex PCR, yet TCRdb's version contains in-frame clones alone and is incomplete. Seen here are tens of thousands of clones, 92% observed once, and the top ten hold 3.5% to 4.5%. The material sequenced was peripheral blood, taken after pregnancy. Source of these receptors: a female donor in good health, enrolled as a control in a pregnancy study.

This rearrangement joins TRBV10-3 to TRBJ2-7, with 9 positions matching TRBD1. The junction had 5 bases not matched to a gene; V was cut back by 0 bases and J by 5 bases. The CDR3 runs 15 residues. Germline assignment: CDR1 ENHRY and CDR2 SYGVKD. This CDR3 reads CAISESGDRAHEQYF. Here the CDR3 DNA reads TGTGCCATCAGTGAGTCGGGGGACAGGGCCCACGAGCAGTACTTC.

The chain has TRBV5-1 and TRBJ2-1; D remains ambiguous. CDR3 size: 16 residues. Trimming took off 1 base at V and 0 bases at J, with 11 bases between the two ends. Looked up from germline, CDR1 is SGHRS and CDR2 is YFSETQ. As DNA, the CDR3 is TGCGCCAGCAGCTTGCAAGCAGCTAGCTCCTACAATGAGCAGTTCTTC. Translation: CASSLQAASSYNEQFF.

J is TRBJ2-3 and V is TRBV18; D might be TRBD2 (6 bases). V was shortened by 0 bases and J by 0 bases, with 10 bases between the two germline ends. The CDR3 is 16 residues long. The germline V gene has CDR1 KGHSH and CDR2 LQKENI. The DNA of the CDR3 is TGTGCCAGCTCACCACCGGGGACTTCTAGCACAGATACGCAGTATTTT. It encodes CASSPPGTSSTDTQYF. The variable domain in full, with the rest retrieved from reference TRBV18 and TRBJ2-3, is NAGVMQNPRHLVRRRGQEARLRCSPMKGHSHVYWYRQLPEEGLKFMVYLQKENIIDESGMPKERFSAEFPKEGPSILRIQQVVRGDSAAYFCASSPPGTSSTDTQYFGPGTRLTVL.

This chain connects TRBV10-2 to TRBJ2-7; 9 positions match TRBD2. This CDR3 has 13 amino acids. The V gene end was trimmed by 6 bases and the J gene end by 1 base; junction bases not matched to a gene: 1. The V gene's germline CDR1 is WSHSY and CDR2 SAAADI. The CDR3, as DNA: TGCGCCAGCAGGACTAGCGGATCCTACGAGCAGTACTTC. The encoded protein is CASRTSGSYEQYF.

The V and J genes are TRBV4-2 and TRBJ2-7, with 9 bases lining up with TRBD1. In germline, CDR1 is LGHNA, CDR2 YNFKEQ. Losses at the gene ends were 4 bases for V and 5 bases for J; bases not matched to a gene: 12. This CDR3 region has 16 residues. CDR3 amino acids: CASSLSRGQGADEQYF. DNA for the CDR3: TGTGCCAGCAGCCTCAGCCGGGGACAGGGAGCGGACGAGCAGTACTTC.

With regard to this clone: The identical CDR3 is also encoded by other nucleotide sequences in the sample. The chain carries TRBV15 and TRBJ2-5; D ambiguous. There are 13 residues in the CDR3. Germline lookup yields CDR1 LNHNV and CDR2 YYDKDF (reference sequence). V lost 0 bases, J lost 4 bases, and 6 bases lay in between. The CDR3 DNA follows: TGTGCCACCAGCAGAGATCAGCGAGAGACCCAGTACTTC. Protein sequence: CATSRDQRETQYF.

This chain uses TRBV10-1 with TRBJ1-4; D is possibly TRBD1 (5 bases). The V end was cut by 2 bases, the J end by 7 bases, with 8 bases between. Germline values: CDR1 WNHNN, CDR2 SYGVQD (reference sequence). The CDR3 covers 13 residues. The CDR3 reads CASSEPGGEKLFF. The DNA for the CDR3 is TGCGCCAGCAGTGAGCCGGGGGGTGAAAAACTGTTTTTT.

This chain connects TRBV7-9 to TRBJ2-5; D gene unclear. Trimming removed 3 bases from V and 2 bases from J, with 13 bases in between. The CDR3 is 15 amino acids. Germline V gene data show CDR1 as SEHNR and CDR2 as FQNEAQ (reference sequence). For the CDR3, the DNA is TGTGCCAGCAGCTTTCCCGAAAGAGGTCAAGAGACCCAGTACTTC. It is translated as CASSFPERGQETQYF.

This chain connects TRBV27 to TRBJ2-5, with 8 bases aligning to TRBD1. Looked up from germline, CDR1 is MNHEY and CDR2 is SMNVEV (reference sequence). Trimming took 3 bases from V and 5 from J; bases not matched to a gene: 5. The CDR3 is made up of 14 amino acids. The CDR3 DNA sequence: TGTGCCAGCAGTTTCGACAGGGGTAGCGAGACCCAGTACTTC. Amino acid sequence: CASSFDRGSETQYF.

The chain combines TRBV19 with TRBJ1-2; the D is unclear. With 5 bases removed from V and 8 bases from J, the gap between germline ends came to 12 bases. Germline CDR1 is LNHDA and CDR2 is SQIVND (reference sequence). The CDR3 is made up of 12 amino acids. CDR3 residues: CASSPGSTGYTF. The CDR3 DNA sequence: TGTGCCAGTAGTCCCGGGAGCACGGGCTACACCTTC.

V is TRBV5-6 and J is TRBJ2-7; D gene uncertain. The CDR3 has 11 residues. The ends were cut back, 2 bases at V and 3 bases at J, with 3 bases in the middle. CDR1 SGHDT and CDR2 YYEEEE come from the germline V gene. The chain's CDR3 is CASSFSYEQYF. DNA of the CDR3: TGTGCCAGCAGCTTCAGCTACGAGCAGTACTTC. Complete variable domain (other parts from reference TRBV5-6 and TRBJ2-7): DAGVTQSPTHLIKTRGQQVTLRCSPKSGHDTVSWYQQALGQGPQFIFQYYEEEERQRGNFPDRFSGHQFPNYSSELNVNALLLGDSALYLCASSFSYEQYFGPGTRLTVT.

This clone was observed once. The chain's CDR3 is CASSIYRAGEKLFF. The DNA for the CDR3 is TGTGCCAGTAGTATATACAGGGCCGGCGAAAAACTGTTTTTT. The chain recombines TRBV19 with TRBJ1-4, with D maybe TRBD1 (6 bases). Trimming removed 2 bases at V and 8 bases at J, with 12 bases between. The CDR3 is 14 amino acids. Germline-derived CDR1 and CDR2 are LNHDA and SQIVND (reference sequence). The whole variable domain, filled in from reference TRBV19 and TRBJ1-4, reads DGGITQSPKYLFRKEGQNVTLSCEQNLNHDAMYWYRQDPGQGLRLIYYSQIVNDFQKGDIAEGYSVSREKKESFPLTVTSAQKNPTAFYLCASSIYRAGEKLFFGSGTQLSVL.

The genes are TRBV15 and TRBJ1-1, with no clear D. Germline loops: CDR1 LNHNV, CDR2 YYDKDF (reference sequence). Trimming pared 0 bases from V and 1 base from J, leaving 6 bases between. The CDR3 extends over 14 amino acids. This CDR3 reads CATSRDLRNTEAFF. CDR3 in DNA: TGTGCCACCAGCAGAGATCTAAGGAACACTGAAGCTTTCTTT.

The V and J genes are TRBV28 and TRBJ1-2; 9 positions agree with TRBD1. Per the germline V gene, CDR1 is MDHEN and CDR2 is SYDVKM. This CDR3 has 14 residues. V lost 4 bases to trimming and J lost 5 bases; unmatched junction nucleotides: 5. CDR3 residues: CASSYQQGAYGYTF. Written as DNA, the CDR3 is TGTGCCAGCAGTTACCAACAGGGGGCGTATGGCTACACCTTC.

This chain links TRBV27 with TRBJ1-2; D is unresolved. The CDR3 extends over 13 amino acids. The V end lost 4 bases, the J end lost 7 bases, and 13 bases lay between the germline ends. Germline CDR1 MNHEY, CDR2 SMNVEV (reference sequence). CDR3 nucleotides: TGTGCCAGCAGTTCCTCAGGTGCGGGTGGCTACACCTTC. Protein product: CASSSSGAGGYTF.

The rearrangement joins TRBV2 to TRBJ2-7, with 8 bases lining up with TRBD1. Trimming removed 5 bases from V and 2 bases from J; junction bases left unmatched: 8. The CDR3 spans 15 residues. Germline values: CDR1 SNHLY, CDR2 FYNNEI. The CDR3 is CASSPDRGKTYEQYF. CDR3 DNA sequence: TGTGCCAGCAGTCCCGACAGGGGAAAGACCTACGAGCAGTACTTC. Full variable domain (remainder filled in from reference TRBV2 and TRBJ2-7): EPEVTQTPSHQVTQMGQEVILRCVPISNHLYFYWYRQILGQKVEFLVSFYNNEISEKSEIFDDQFSVERPDGSNFTLKIRSTKLEDSAMYFCASSPDRGKTYEQYFGPGTRLTVT.

The chain has TRBV5-1 and TRBJ1-4; 8 bases line up with TRBD1. The CDR3 contains 15 residues. The germline CDR1 and CDR2 sequences are SGHRS and YFSETQ. V was clipped by 4 bases and J by 7 bases; unmatched bases: 9. Here the CDR3 reads CASSASGGASEKLFF. CDR3 DNA sequence: TGCGCCAGCAGCGCCTCAGGGGGCGCAAGTGAAAAACTGTTTTTT. Full variable domain (rest looked up from reference TRBV5-1 and TRBJ1-4): KAGVTQTPRYLIKTRGQQVTLSCSPISGHRSVSWYQQTPGQGLQFLFEYFSETQRNKGNFPGRFSGRQFSNSRSEMNVSTLELGDSALYLCASSASGGASEKLFFGSGTQLSVL.

J is TRBJ2-2 and V is TRBV28; D remains unclear. The CDR3 is made up of 11 amino acids. Between the trimmed V and J ends, which lost 4 bases and 7 bases, there was a span of 4 bases. In germline, CDR1 is MDHEN, CDR2 SYDVKM. The CDR3 region has the DNA TGTGCCAGCAGTTCTTACGGGGAGCTGTTTTTT. Translated, it gives CASSSYGELFF.

The chain links TRBV4-3 to TRBJ2-6; 7 positions agree with TRBD2. Looked up from germline, CDR1 is LGHNA and CDR2 is YSLEER. This CDR3 has 18 residues. The trim removed 0 bases at V and 4 bases at J, leaving 9 bases unmatched. CDR3 region: CASSQERTGAGGANVLTF. DNA of the CDR3: TGCGCCAGCAGCCAAGAGAGGACCGGAGCGGGGGGGGCCAACGTCCTGACTTTC.

The V call is TRBV5-5, the J call TRBJ1-2; tentative D call: TRBD1 (6 bases). With 4 bases removed from V and 0 bases from J, the gap between germline ends came to 16 bases. CDR3 length: 16 residues. CDR1 is SGHKS and CDR2 is YYEKEE in the germline V gene (reference sequence). CDR3 in DNA: TGTGCCAGCAGCGCAGGACAGCTCCGAACTAACTATGGCTACACCTTC. It codes for CASSAGQLRTNYGYTF.

The V and J genes are TRBV15 and TRBJ2-5; D perhaps matches TRBD1 (5 bases). The germline gives CDR1 LNHNV, CDR2 YYDKDF (reference sequence). CDR3 length: 14 amino acids. Trimming shortened V by 0 bases and J by 10 bases, and 15 bases separated the two germline ends. Written as DNA, the CDR3 is TGTGCCACCAGCAGAGATGGTGGGGCCCAGGGCCAGTACTTC. Encoded protein: CATSRDGGAQGQYF.

This rearrangement joins TRBV7-9 to TRBJ1-1; tentatively, D is TRBD1 (5 bases). Between the trimmed V and J ends, which lost 8 bases and 5 bases, there was a span of 12 bases. This CDR3 is 12 amino acids long. Germline CDR1 SEHNR, CDR2 FQNEAQ (reference sequence). CDR3 coding DNA: TGTGCCAGCGGCAGGGATTGGACTGAAGCTTTCTTT. Its translation: CASGRDWTEAFF. Supplemented by reference TRBV7-9 and TRBJ1-1, the full variable domain reads DTGVSQNPRHKITKRGQNVTFRCDPISEHNRLYWYRQTLGQGPEFLTYFQNEAQLEKSRLLSDRFSAERPKGSFSTLEIQRTEQGDSAMYLCASGRDWTEAFFGQGTRLTVV.

As DNA, the CDR3 is TGTGCCAGCAGTTTCGGTGATACCGGTATGAAGAATACGCAGTATTTT. This gives the protein CASSFGDTGMKNTQYF. The chain combines TRBV27 with TRBJ2-3; D not certain. Trimming pared 3 bases from V and 7 bases from J, leaving 20 bases between. CDR1 is MNHEY and CDR2 is SMNVEV in the germline V gene (reference sequence). The CDR3 spans 16 residues.

The chain combines TRBV7-9 with TRBJ1-1; D is unclear. The CDR3 covers 14 residues. Per germline, CDR1 SEHNR and CDR2 FQNEAQ (reference sequence). The V gene lost 7 bases and the J gene lost 0 bases, with 12 bases spanning the gap. This CDR3 is CASTSGVMNTEAFF. The CDR3 DNA reads TGTGCCAGCACCTCCGGGGTCATGAACACTGAAGCTTTCTTT.

This sequence joins TRBV29-1 and TRBJ1-4; D remains unclear. Germline V lookup: CDR1 SQVTM, CDR2 ANQGSEA. V gave up 7 bases and J gave up 4 bases, with 16 bases separating them. The CDR3 is 14 residues long. The CDR3 nucleotides are TGCAGCGGAAGTCTGGGAGTGAATAATGAAAAACTGTTTTTT. Translating gives CSGSLGVNNEKLFF.

V usage is TRBV9 and J usage is TRBJ1-2; the D is unclear. Germline CDR1 and CDR2: SGDLS and YYNGEE. The V end was cut by 4 bases, the J end by 8 bases, with 12 bases between. The CDR3 runs to 12 residues. CDR3: CASSPRTGGYTF. DNA for the CDR3: TGTGCCAGCAGCCCCAGGACGGGAGGCTACACCTTC.

The CDR3 region has the DNA TGCGCCAGCAGCTATGAGCGGGGGAGACAAGAGACCCAGTACTTC. Its protein product is CASSYERGRQETQYF. The chain is built from TRBV5-1 and TRBJ2-5, with 8 bases matching TRBD2. V lost 3 bases and J lost 2; bases outside the gene matches: 6. Per the germline V gene, CDR1 is SGHRS and CDR2 is YFSETQ. This CDR3 is 15 amino acids long. The whole variable domain, remainder taken from reference TRBV5-1 and TRBJ2-5, is KAGVTQTPRYLIKTRGQQVTLSCSPISGHRSVSWYQQTPGQGLQFLFEYFSETQRNKGNFPGRFSGRQFSNSRSEMNVSTLELGDSALYLCASSYERGRQETQYFGPGTRLLVL.

This clone was counted once. The V and J genes are TRBV18 and TRBJ1-3; 10 bases match TRBD1. There are 16 residues in the CDR3. J was trimmed by 2 bases and V by 3 bases; bases with no gene match: 4. The germline V gene has CDR1 KGHSH and CDR2 LQKENI. Here the CDR3 reads CASSPGTGVTGNTIYF. The DNA of the CDR3 is TGTGCCAGCTCACCCGGGACAGGGGTGACTGGAAACACCATATATTTT. The full variable domain, completed using reference TRBV18 and TRBJ1-3, is NAGVMQNPRHLVRRRGQEARLRCSPMKGHSHVYWYRQLPEEGLKFMVYLQKENIIDESGMPKERFSAEFPKEGPSILRIQQVVRGDSAAYFCASSPGTGVTGNTIYFGEGSWLTVV.